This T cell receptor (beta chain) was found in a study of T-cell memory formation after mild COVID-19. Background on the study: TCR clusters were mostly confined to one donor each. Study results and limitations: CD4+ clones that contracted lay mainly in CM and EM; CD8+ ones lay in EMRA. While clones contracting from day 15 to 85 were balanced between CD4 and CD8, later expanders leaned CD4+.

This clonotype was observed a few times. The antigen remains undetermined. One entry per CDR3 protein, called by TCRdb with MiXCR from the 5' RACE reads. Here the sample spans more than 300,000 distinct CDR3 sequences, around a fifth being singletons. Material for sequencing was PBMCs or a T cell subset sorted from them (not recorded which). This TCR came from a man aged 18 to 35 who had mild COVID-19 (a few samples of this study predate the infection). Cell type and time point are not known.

In DNA form, the CDR3 reads TGTGCCAGCGCCCGAGGGACAGCGGGGGGCACTGAAGCTTTCTTT. Protein product: CASARGTAGGTEAFF. The V call is TRBV12-3 or TRBV12-4, the J call TRBJ1-1; the match to TRBD1 covers 7 bases. The CDR3 length is 15 residues. V trimming: 8 bases; J trimming: 4 bases; junction bases outside the gene matches: 13.